This T cell receptor (beta chain) was found in a study of technical replicates of blood from a few donors. The V gene's germline CDR1 is LNHNV and CDR2 YYDKDF (reference sequence). CDR3 length: 18 amino acids. The count of this clone is one. Sequence at one end of the junction differs from germline and may be a read error. Generated by immunoSEQ multiplex PCR, the TCRdb table keeps only in-frame clones and is missing some. This table has tens of thousands of clones, 91% appearing once. Specimen: PBMCs. The receptor's source is a human donor in good health. Some clones in this sample may be carry-over from other donors' samples. The V and J genes are TRBV15 and TRBJ1-5; 7 bases line up with TRBD1. In DNA, the CDR3 is TGTGCCACCAGCAGAGATCTAAGCATGCGAGGGGGCAACCAGCCCCAGCATTTT. Its protein product is CATSRDLSMRGGNQPQHF.